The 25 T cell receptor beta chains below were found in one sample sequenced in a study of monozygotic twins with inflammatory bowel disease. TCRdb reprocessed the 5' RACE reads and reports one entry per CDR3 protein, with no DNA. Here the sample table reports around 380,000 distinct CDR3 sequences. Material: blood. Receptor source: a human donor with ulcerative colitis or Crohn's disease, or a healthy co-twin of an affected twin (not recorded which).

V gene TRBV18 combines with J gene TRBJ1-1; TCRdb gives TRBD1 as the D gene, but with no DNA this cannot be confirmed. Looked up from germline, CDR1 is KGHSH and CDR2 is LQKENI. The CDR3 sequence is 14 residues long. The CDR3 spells CASRSLGGNTEAFF.

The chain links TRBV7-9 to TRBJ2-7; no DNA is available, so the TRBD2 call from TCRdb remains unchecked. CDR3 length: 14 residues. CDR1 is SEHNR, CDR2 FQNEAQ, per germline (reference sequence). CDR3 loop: CASSFGGTNYEQYF.

This CDR3 reads CASSYGQIGGYGYTF. The rearrangement uses TRBV6-2 or TRBV6-3 and TRBJ1-2; the TCRdb call, TRBD1, lacks DNA for checking. From germline, CDR1 is MNHEY and CDR2 SVGEGT. The CDR3 length is 15 residues.

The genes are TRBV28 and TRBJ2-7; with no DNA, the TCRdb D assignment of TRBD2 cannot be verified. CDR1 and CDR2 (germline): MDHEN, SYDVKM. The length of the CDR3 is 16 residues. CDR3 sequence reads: CASRGRLAGGPYEQYF.

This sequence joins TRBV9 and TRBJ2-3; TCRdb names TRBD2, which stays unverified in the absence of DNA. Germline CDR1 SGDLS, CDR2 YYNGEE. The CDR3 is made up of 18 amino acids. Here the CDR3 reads CASSVSRLALGSTDTQYF.

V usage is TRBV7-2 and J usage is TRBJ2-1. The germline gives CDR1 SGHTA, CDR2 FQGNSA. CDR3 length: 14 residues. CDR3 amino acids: CASSLAVLGNEQFF.

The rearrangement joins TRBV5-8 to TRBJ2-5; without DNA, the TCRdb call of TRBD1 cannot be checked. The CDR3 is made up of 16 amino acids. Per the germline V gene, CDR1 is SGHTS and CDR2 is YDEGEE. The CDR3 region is CASSLVFAGAQETQYF.

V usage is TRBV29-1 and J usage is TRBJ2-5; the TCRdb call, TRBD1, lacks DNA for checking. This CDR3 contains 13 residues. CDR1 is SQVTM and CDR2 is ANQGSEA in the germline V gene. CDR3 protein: CSVRWGVRETQYF.

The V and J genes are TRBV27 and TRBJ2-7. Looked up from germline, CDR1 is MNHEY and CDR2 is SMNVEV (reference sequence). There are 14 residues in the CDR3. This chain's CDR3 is CASKQGPNSYEQYF.

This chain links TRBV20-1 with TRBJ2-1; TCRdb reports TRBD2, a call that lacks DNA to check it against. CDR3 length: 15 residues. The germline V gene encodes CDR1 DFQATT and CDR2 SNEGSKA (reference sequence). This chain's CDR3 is CSASSIAGAYNEQFF.

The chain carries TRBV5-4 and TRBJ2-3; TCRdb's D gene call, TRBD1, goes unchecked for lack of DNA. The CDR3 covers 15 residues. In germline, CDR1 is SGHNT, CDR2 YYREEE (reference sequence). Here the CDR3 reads CASSLDTGATDTQYF.

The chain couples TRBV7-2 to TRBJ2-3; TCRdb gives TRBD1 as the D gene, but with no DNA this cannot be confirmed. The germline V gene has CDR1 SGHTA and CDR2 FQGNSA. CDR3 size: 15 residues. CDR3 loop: CASGLAGGAADTQYF. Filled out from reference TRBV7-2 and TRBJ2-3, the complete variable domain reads GAGVSQSPSNKVTEKGKDVELRCDPISGHTALYWYRQSLGQGLEFLIYFQGNSAPDKSGLPSDRFSAERTGGSVSTLTIQRTQQEDSAVYLCASGLAGGAADTQYFGPGTRLTVL.

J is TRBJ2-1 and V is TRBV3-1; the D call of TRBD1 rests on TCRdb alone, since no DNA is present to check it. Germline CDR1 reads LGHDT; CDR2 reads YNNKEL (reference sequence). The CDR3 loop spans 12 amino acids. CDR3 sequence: CASSPRQGAWFF.

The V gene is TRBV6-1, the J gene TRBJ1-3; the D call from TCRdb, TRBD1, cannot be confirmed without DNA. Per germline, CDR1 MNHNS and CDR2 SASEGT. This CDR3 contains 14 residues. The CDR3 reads CASSKTGTGNTIYF.

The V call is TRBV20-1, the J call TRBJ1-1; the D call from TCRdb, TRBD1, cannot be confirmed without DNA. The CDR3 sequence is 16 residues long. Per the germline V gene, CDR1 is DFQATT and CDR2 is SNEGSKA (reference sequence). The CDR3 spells CSARPYHRGPDTEAFF.

This chain's CDR3 is CASSISGAVVNNEQFF. This chain links TRBV19 with TRBJ2-1; with no DNA, the TCRdb D assignment of TRBD2 cannot be verified. CDR1 is LNHDA and CDR2 is SQIVND in the germline V gene (reference sequence). This CDR3 region has 16 residues.

CDR3 protein: CASSLIQVWAGSSYEQYF. The chain joins TRBV11-1 to TRBJ2-7. CDR1 and CDR2 from the germline V gene are SGHAT and FQDESV (reference sequence). The CDR3 length is 18 residues.

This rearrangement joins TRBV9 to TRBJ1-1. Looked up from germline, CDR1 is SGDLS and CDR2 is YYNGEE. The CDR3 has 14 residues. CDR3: CASAVGILNTEAFF.

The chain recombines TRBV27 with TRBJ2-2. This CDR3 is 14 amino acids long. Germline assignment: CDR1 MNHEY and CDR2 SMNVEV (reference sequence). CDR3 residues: CASARDTNTGELFF.

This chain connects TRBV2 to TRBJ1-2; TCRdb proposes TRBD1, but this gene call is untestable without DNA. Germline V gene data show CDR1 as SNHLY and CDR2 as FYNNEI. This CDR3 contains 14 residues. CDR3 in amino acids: CASSPGQGFGGYTF.

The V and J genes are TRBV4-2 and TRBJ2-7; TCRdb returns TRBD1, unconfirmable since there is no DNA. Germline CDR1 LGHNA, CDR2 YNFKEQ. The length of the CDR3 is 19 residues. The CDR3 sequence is CASSQDEGGLDRVTYEQYF.

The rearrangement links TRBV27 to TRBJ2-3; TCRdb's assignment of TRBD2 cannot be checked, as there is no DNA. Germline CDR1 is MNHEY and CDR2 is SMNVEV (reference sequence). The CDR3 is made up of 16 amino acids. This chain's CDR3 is CASSIEGSGLSDTQYF.

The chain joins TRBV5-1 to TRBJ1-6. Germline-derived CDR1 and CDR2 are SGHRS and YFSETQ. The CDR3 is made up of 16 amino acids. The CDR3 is CASSLAGPPHNSPLHF. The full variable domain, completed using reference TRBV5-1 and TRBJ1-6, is KAGVTQTPRYLIKTRGQQVTLSCSPISGHRSVSWYQQTPGQGLQFLFEYFSETQRNKGNFPGRFSGRQFSNSRSEMNVSTLELGDSALYLCASSLAGPPHNSPLHFGNGTRLTVT.

The chain's CDR3 is CASSRFSGANVLTF. The V gene is TRBV9, the J gene TRBJ2-6. Per the germline V gene, CDR1 is SGDLS and CDR2 is YYNGEE. The CDR3 contains 14 residues.

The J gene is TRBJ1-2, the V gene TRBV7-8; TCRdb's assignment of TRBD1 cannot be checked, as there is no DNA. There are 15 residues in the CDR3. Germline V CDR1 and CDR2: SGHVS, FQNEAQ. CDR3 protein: CASSPTSRAQSGYTF.